These 16 T cell receptor beta chains came from one sample sequenced in a study of blood T cell repertoires in COVID-19. Measured with immunoSEQ multiplex PCR; TCRdb has only the in-frame clones, and not every one. The sample includes 230,000 or so clones, 84% of them seen just once. Material for sequencing was peripheral blood. Receptor source: a man aged 25-40 years with active or convalescent COVID-19.

This clone has just a few counts. This chain joins TRBV24-1 and TRBJ1-2, with 8 bases identical to TRBD1. The V segment lost 4 bases and the J segment 7 bases; nucleotides outside the gene matches: 7. The germline CDR1 and CDR2 sequences are KGHDR and SFDVKD. The CDR3 has 14 residues. The CDR3 region is CATSDDRGSSGYTF. The CDR3 bases are TGTGCCACCAGTGACGACAGGGGCAGTAGTGGCTACACCTTC.

This chain connects TRBV6-5 to TRBJ2-3, with D maybe TRBD2 (5 bases). This CDR3 region has 14 residues. V dropped 2 bases and J dropped 3 bases, with 9 bases sitting between them. Germline V gene sequence: CDR1 MNHEY, CDR2 SVGAGI. CDR3 bases: TGTGCCAGCAGTTACGAGGGAGAGACAGATACGCAGTATTTT. It is translated as CASSYEGETDTQYF.

The chain recombines TRBV3-1 (or the pseudogene TRBV3-2) with TRBJ2-5; D uncertain. V gave up 6 bases and J gave up 4 bases, with 9 bases separating them. The length of the CDR3 is 12 residues. Germline loops: CDR1 LGHDT, CDR2 YNNKEL (reference sequence). CDR3 DNA: TGTGCCAGCAGTCCGTATAGAGAGACCCAGTACTTC. Residues: CASSPYRETQYF.

V and J are TRBV19 and TRBJ1-2; the D gene is possibly TRBD1 (5 bases). Trimming cost V 3 bases and J 2 bases, with 13 bases left between them. CDR1 and CDR2 from the germline V gene are LNHDA and SQIVND (reference sequence). The CDR3 is 15 residues long. The CDR3 reads CASSIDSRGNYGYTF. CDR3 bases: TGTGCCAGTAGTATTGACAGTCGGGGGAACTATGGCTACACCTTC.

The chain couples TRBV6-5 to TRBJ1-1; TRBD1 is a possible D gene (6 bases). CDR1 MNHEY and CDR2 SVGAGI come from the germline V gene. CDR3 size: 11 residues. Trimming pared 6 bases from V and 8 bases from J, leaving 10 bases between. CDR3: CASSPGTEAFF. The DNA for the CDR3 is TGTGCCAGCAGCCCCGGGACAGAAGCTTTCTTT.

The chain links TRBV6-5 to TRBJ2-7; 7 bases align to TRBD1. With 0 bases clipped from V and 4 bases from J, the junction kept 6 bases outside the gene matches. CDR1 and CDR2 (germline): MNHEY, SVGAGI. The CDR3 sequence is 15 residues long. As DNA, the CDR3 is TGTGCCAGCAGTTACTCGATAGGGGGCGGGTACGAGCAGTACTTC. Translated, it gives CASSYSIGGGYEQYF.

The chain has TRBV21-1 and TRBJ2-1; the table gives TRBD2 as D, unverified against the DNA. TRBV21-1 has pseudogene status. This CDR3 region has 14 residues. CDR3 nucleotides: TGTGCCAGCAGCAAAGGAGGCGGAAACAATGAGCAGTTCTTC. This codes for CASSKGGGNNEQFF.

This rearrangement joins TRBV5-6 to TRBJ2-4; 12 nucleotides agree with TRBD1. After removal of 3 bases from V and 5 bases from J, the junction contained 6 bases not matched to a gene. Germline V gene lookup returns CDR1 SGHDT and CDR2 YYEEEE. CDR3 length: 16 residues. This chain's CDR3 is CASSSGTGGRQNIQYF. The CDR3 nucleotides are TGTGCCAGCAGCTCCGGGACAGGGGGCCGCCAAAACATTCAGTACTTC.

This chain links TRBV7-9 with TRBJ2-7; 8 bases fit TRBD2. The V and J ends lost 5 bases and 1 base, in that order; junction bases with no gene match: 16. This CDR3 region has 18 residues. In germline, CDR1 is SEHNR, CDR2 FQNEAQ (reference sequence). The CDR3 nucleotides read TGTGCCAGCAGCCCACCCCGAAGGGCGGGAGGCCTTTCCTACGAGCAGTACTTC. This translates into CASSPPRRAGGLSYEQYF.

This chain links TRBV10-3 with TRBJ2-1; 14 nucleotides line up with TRBD2. Per germline, CDR1 ENHRY and CDR2 SYGVKD. Germline trimming cut 0 bases from V and 7 bases from J; bases unmatched to any gene: 8. The CDR3 contains 18 residues. CDR3 protein: CAISESELTSGRGNEQFF. CDR3 sequence (DNA): TGTGCCATCAGTGAGTCGGAGCTGACTAGCGGGAGGGGGAATGAGCAGTTCTTC.

V gene TRBV5-1 combines with J gene TRBJ1-2, with 9 bases aligning to TRBD1. The CDR3 runs 15 residues. Germline V gives CDR1 SGHRS, CDR2 YFSETQ. V lost 5 bases and J lost 2; bases outside the gene matches: 7. The CDR3 loop is CASRSPTGGNYGYTF. CDR3 DNA sequence: TGCGCCAGCAGATCCCCCACAGGGGGCAACTATGGCTACACCTTC. Complete variable domain (other parts from reference TRBV5-1 and TRBJ1-2): KAGVTQTPRYLIKTRGQQVTLSCSPISGHRSVSWYQQTPGQGLQFLFEYFSETQRNKGNFPGRFSGRQFSNSRSEMNVSTLELGDSALYLCASRSPTGGNYGYTFGSGTRLTVV.

The V and J genes are TRBV6-5 and TRBJ1-1, with 7 nucleotides matching TRBD1. Trimming at V came to 8 bases and at J to 2 bases, leaving 5 bases not matched to a gene. This CDR3 is built from 13 residues. CDR1 MNHEY and CDR2 SVGAGI come from the germline V gene. The CDR3 DNA sequence: TGTGCCAGCGGGCAGGGGGACAACACTGAAGCTTTCTTT. Amino acids: CASGQGDNTEAFF.

The CDR3 spells CASSQARTSSYEQYF. As DNA, the CDR3 is TGCGCCAGCAGCCAAGCTAGGACTAGTTCCTACGAGCAGTACTTC. V is TRBV4-1 and J is TRBJ2-7; the match to TRBD2 covers 7 bases. The CDR3 totals 15 residues. The V gene's germline CDR1 is MGHRA and CDR2 YSYEKL. V shed 1 base, J shed 1 base, and the junction held 4 bases outside the gene matches.

The chain uses TRBV5-1 and TRBJ1-2; D not certain. The CDR3 loop spans 16 amino acids. Germline assignment: CDR1 SGHRS and CDR2 YFSETQ. Trimming removed 4 bases from V and 0 bases from J, with 16 bases in between. The CDR3 DNA follows: TGCGCCAGCAGCCCACGGACGGGAGAAGCTAACTATGGCTACACCTTC. Its protein is CASSPRTGEANYGYTF.

This chain links TRBV2 with TRBJ2-2; possible D gene TRBD2, 6 bases. The CDR3 contains 14 residues. V lost 7 bases and J 2 bases, leaving 11 bases between the germline ends. Germline CDR1 is SNHLY and CDR2 is FYNNEI. The CDR3 DNA is TGTGCCAGCAAGGGCGGGGCTAACACCGGGGAGCTGTTTTTT. Protein: CASKGGANTGELFF. The full variable domain, with the rest looked up from reference TRBV2 and TRBJ2-2, is EPEVTQTPSHQVTQMGQEVILRCVPISNHLYFYWYRQILGQKVEFLVSFYNNEISEKSEIFDDQFSVERPDGSNFTLKIRSTKLEDSAMYFCASKGGANTGELFFGEGSRLTVL.

This clone was observed a single time. The V call is TRBV24-1, the J call TRBJ2-1; 7 bases agree with TRBD2. Looked up from germline, CDR1 is KGHDR and CDR2 is SFDVKD. CDR3 length equals 14 residues. Losses at the gene ends were 7 bases for V and 10 bases for J; bases not matched to a gene: 12. For the CDR3, the DNA is TGTGCCACCAGACGGGGGGAGGGCCATCAGGAGCAGTTCTTC. Translating gives CATRRGEGHQEQFF.